This is a list of T cell receptor beta chains from one sample in a study of cytomegalovirus exposure and HLA in healthy donors. The protocol was immunoSEQ multiplex PCR, while the TCRdb copy is restricted to in-frame clones and leaves out a portion. The profile shows around 130,000 clones, around 84% of them singletons. The sequencing sample was made of PBMCs. These receptors were obtained from a woman between 18 and 29 years old in good health and CMV-seropositive. CDR3s include the opening cysteine and the closing phenylalanine or tryptophan. The D gene is left open where the match is weak. Only part of the rows carry a size: once, few, many, or a class if the clone is expanded.

d_call: .; j_call: TRBJ2-7; v_call: TRBV6-1; cdr3_length: 15; clone_size: once; cdr3_nt: TGTGCCAGCAGTGAGGGGCGGGGGCCCTCCTACGAGCAGTACTTC; cdr3_aa: CASSEGRGPSYEQYF
d_call: .; j_call: TRBJ2-7; v_call: TRBV5-1; cdr3_length: 15; clone_size: few; cdr3_nt: TGCGCCAGCAGCTTGATCAGTCGTTCAGCCTACGAGCAGTACTTC; cdr3_aa: CASSLISRSAYEQYF
d_call: .; j_call: TRBJ1-2; v_call: TRBV10-3; cdr3_length: 14; clone_size: .; cdr3_nt: TGTGCCATCAGTGATCGGGAGCACAACTATGGCTACACCTTC; cdr3_aa: CAISDREHNYGYTF
d_call: .; j_call: TRBJ2-3; v_call: TRBV6-4; cdr3_length: 15; clone_size: once; cdr3_nt: TGTGCCAGCAGTGTTTCTATCTTTAGCACAGATACGCAGTATTTT; cdr3_aa: CASSVSIFSTDTQYF
d_call: TRBD1; j_call: TRBJ1-5; v_call: TRBV29-1; cdr3_length: 12; clone_size: once; cdr3_nt: TGCAGCGTTGGACAGGGAGATCAGCCCCAGCATTTT; cdr3_aa: CSVGQGDQPQHF
d_call: .; j_call: TRBJ1-4; v_call: TRBV12-5; cdr3_length: 15; clone_size: .; cdr3_nt: TGTGCTAGTGCCCTCAGCAGGGGAGGGGGTGAAAAACTGTTTTTT; cdr3_aa: CASALSRGGGEKLFF
d_call: .; j_call: TRBJ1-2; v_call: TRBV6-1; cdr3_length: 13; clone_size: .; cdr3_nt: TGTGCCAGCAAACCTGACAGCGACTATGGCTACACCTTC; cdr3_aa: CASKPDSDYGYTF
d_call: .; j_call: TRBJ1-5; v_call: TRBV13; cdr3_length: 13; clone_size: .; cdr3_nt: TGTGCCGGACGGCGGCTTGCGGGGCAGCCCCAGCATTTT; cdr3_aa: CAGRRLAGQPQHF
d_call: .; j_call: TRBJ1-3; v_call: TRBV4-1; cdr3_length: 16; clone_size: .; cdr3_nt: TGCGCCAGCAGCCCCATTACTATAGCCTCTGGAAACACCATATATTTT; cdr3_aa: CASSPITIASGNTIYF
d_call: TRBD2; j_call: TRBJ2-5; v_call: TRBV4-1; cdr3_length: 16; clone_size: .; cdr3_nt: TGCGCCAGCAGCCAGGGACTAGCGGGGGGCGGGGGGACCCAGTACTTC; cdr3_aa: CASSQGLAGGGGTQYF
d_call: TRBD2; j_call: TRBJ2-5; v_call: TRBV5-1; cdr3_length: 15; clone_size: .; cdr3_nt: TGCGCCAGCAGCGCCTCCGGGACTAGCTCCGAGACCCAGTACTTC; cdr3_aa: CASSASGTSSETQYF
d_call: TRBD2; j_call: TRBJ2-3; v_call: TRBV30; cdr3_length: 18; clone_size: .; cdr3_nt: TGTGCCTGGGTCCCTGGCGGGAAAAGCGGGGGGGCCCTAGATACGCAGTATTTT; cdr3_aa: CAWVPGGKSGGALDTQYF
d_call: .; j_call: TRBJ2-5; v_call: TRBV20-1; cdr3_length: 11; clone_size: .; cdr3_nt: TGCAGTGTTCCGGGGAAAGAGACCCAGTACTTC; cdr3_aa: CSVPGKETQYF
d_call: .; j_call: TRBJ2-7; v_call: TRBV9; cdr3_length: 14; clone_size: .; cdr3_nt: TGTGCCAGCAGCGTAGAAGCAGGGTCCTACGAGCAGTACTTC; cdr3_aa: CASSVEAGSYEQYF
d_call: .; j_call: TRBJ2-7; v_call: TRBV7-9; cdr3_length: 12; clone_size: .; cdr3_nt: TGTTCCAGCAGCCAAGGGGGTCACGAGCAGTACTTC; cdr3_aa: CSSSQGGHEQYF
d_call: .; j_call: TRBJ1-3; v_call: TRBV7-9; cdr3_length: 13; clone_size: .; cdr3_nt: TGTGCCAGCAGCTTATACTCTGGAAACACCATATATTTT; cdr3_aa: CASSLYSGNTIYF